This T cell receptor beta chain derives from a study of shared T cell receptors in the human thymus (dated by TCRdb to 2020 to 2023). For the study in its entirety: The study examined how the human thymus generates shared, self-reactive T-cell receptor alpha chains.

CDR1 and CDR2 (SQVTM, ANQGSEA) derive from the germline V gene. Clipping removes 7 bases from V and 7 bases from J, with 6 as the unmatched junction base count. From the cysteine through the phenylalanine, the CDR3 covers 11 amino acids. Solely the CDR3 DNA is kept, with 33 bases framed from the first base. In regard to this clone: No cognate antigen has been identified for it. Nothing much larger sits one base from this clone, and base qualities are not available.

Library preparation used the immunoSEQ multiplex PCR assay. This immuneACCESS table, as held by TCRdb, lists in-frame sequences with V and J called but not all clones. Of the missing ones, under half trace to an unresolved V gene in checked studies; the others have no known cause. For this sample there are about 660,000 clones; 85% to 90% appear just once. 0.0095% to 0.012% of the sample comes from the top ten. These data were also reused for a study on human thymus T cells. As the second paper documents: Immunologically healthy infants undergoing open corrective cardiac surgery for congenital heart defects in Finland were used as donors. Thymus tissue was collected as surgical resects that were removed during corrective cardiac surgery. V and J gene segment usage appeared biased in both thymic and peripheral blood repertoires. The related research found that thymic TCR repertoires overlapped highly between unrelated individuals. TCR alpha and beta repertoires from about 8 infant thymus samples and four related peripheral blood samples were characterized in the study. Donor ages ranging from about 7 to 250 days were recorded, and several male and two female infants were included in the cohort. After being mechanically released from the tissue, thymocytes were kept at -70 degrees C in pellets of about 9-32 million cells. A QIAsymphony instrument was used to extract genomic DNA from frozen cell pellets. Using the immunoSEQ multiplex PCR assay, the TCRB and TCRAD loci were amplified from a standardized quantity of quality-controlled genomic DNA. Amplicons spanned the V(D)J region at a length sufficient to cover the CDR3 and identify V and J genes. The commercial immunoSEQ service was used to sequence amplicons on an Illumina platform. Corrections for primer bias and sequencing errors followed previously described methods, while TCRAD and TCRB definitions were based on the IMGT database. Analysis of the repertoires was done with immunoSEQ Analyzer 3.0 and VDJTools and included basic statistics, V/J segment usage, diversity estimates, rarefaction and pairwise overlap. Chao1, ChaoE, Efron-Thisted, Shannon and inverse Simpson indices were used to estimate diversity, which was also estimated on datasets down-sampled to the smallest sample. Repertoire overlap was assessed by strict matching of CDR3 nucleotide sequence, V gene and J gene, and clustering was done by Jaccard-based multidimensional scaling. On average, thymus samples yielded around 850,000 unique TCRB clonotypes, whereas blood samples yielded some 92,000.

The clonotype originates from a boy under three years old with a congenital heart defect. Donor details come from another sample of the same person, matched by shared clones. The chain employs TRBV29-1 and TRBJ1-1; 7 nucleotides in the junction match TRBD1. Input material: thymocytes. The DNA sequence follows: TGCAGCGGAGGACAGGCAGGTGAAGCTTTCTTT. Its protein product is CSGGQAGEAFF.